This T cell receptor beta chain was retrieved from a study of tumor-infiltrating lymphocytes in primary liver carcinoma (dated by TCRdb to 2016 to 2017). With regard to the full study: Hepatocellular carcinoma (four) or combined HCC and intrahepatic cholangiocarcinoma (one) was present in the five patients, who were three men and two women aged 30 to 69 years. Tumors of the five patients were stage T1-T3 N0M0 with maximum diameters of roughly 4.2 to 10 cm. Each sample produced roughly 3.65 to 8 million productive TCRbeta reads, and read depth showed no significant difference between tissue types. For each liver tumor, the study sampled five regions along with adjacent normal tissue and blood, and applied TCRbeta repertoire sequencing, expression microarrays and whole-exome sequencing. A total of around 35 specimens from 5 patients, comprising some 25 tumor regions, 5 adjacent noncancerous liver tissues and 5 peripheral blood samples, were covered by TCRbeta repertoire sequencing. Agilent mRNA microarray profiling was performed on the 25 tumor region samples to relate TCRbeta repertoire diversity to the local molecular phenotype. Technical replicate repertoires showed high reproducibility, with mean shared-clone rates approximately 0.9 and correlation coefficients above 0.95.

The CDR3 holds 14 amino acids from the cysteine to the phenylalanine. This entry keeps only the CDR3 DNA: 42 bases, framed from base 1. Without any cell sorting, total RNA and DNA were extracted together from approximately 22-30 mg of bulk tissue using the AllPrep DNA/RNA mini kit. Between November 2015 and 2016, roughly five patients in China with histopathologically diagnosed primary liver carcinoma had surgical resection. At the time of sampling, the patients had chronic HBV infection and had not received any treatment. Each tumor was sampled at five spatially separated regions: the tumor centre plus the superior, inferior, left-lateral and right-lateral poles. More than 75% viable tumor cells were found by histology in every tumor sample. Pieces of fresh tumor and adjacent tissue were cut in half, with one half kept in RNAlater at -80 degrees C and the other half sent for histology. With respect to this clonotype: What this receptor recognizes is not known. A junction boundary mismatches the germline segment, possibly from a read error.

TCRbeta-specific cDNA was reverse-transcribed from roughly 500 ng total RNA using a constant-region primer and ProtoScript II reverse transcriptase. Three nested multiplex PCR rounds, following a slightly modified ARM-PCR procedure, were used to build the TCRbeta libraries. Multiplex TRBV1-TRBV30 forward primers and a Cbeta reverse primer were used in the first two PCR rounds, each of which was run for around 10 cycles. Sample barcodes and Illumina adapters were added in a final 25-cycle PCR with Deep VentR polymerase. Before sequencing, amplicons of 200-500 bp were gel-purified using a QIAquick gel extraction kit. An Illumina HiSeq 2500 was used to sequence the TCRbeta amplicons with 250-bp paired-end reads. The authors' pipeline ran thus. Quality trimming of reads was performed with Trimmomatic v0.33, and paired reads were merged with FLASH v1.2.11 so that full CDR3 sequences could be recovered. V, D and J germline segments were assigned to the rearranged TCRbeta sequences using MiGEC v1.2.1b. VDJtools v1.0.0 computed clonotype statistics and Shannon-Wiener diversity indices. Except for diversity analysis, only each sample's 250 most abundant clonotypes were used in subsequent analyses to reduce sampling bias. TCRdb handled the public reads itself, with Q25 trimming in fastp and clone calling in MiXCR, and kept productive beta chains. Rows merge per CDR3 protein into single entries with the most common DNA and genes. These V and J calls rely on TCRdb rather than the paper's analysis. This sample gives approximately 110,000 distinct CDR3 sequences in total; 65% of them show up just once. The biggest ten clones account for around 9.3% of the sample.

The paper as a whole reports these results and caveats: The top 250 clones made up a significantly larger repertoire fraction in tumors than in blood (p = 0.039). Only the TCR beta chain was sequenced, which likely underestimates true repertoire diversity because unpaired alpha chains were not captured. Because the samples were bulk and unsorted, CD4+ and CD8+ T cell repertoires could not be compared. With just a few patients in the study, the authors point out that the findings should be validated in a larger study. Just about 7-25% of top clones turned up in all five regions of a tumor, which suggests spatial heterogeneity among tumor-infiltrating T cells. Pairs of tumor regions showed greater repertoire overlap (mean roughly 35%) than tumor-adjacent pairs (roughly 17%) or tumor-blood pairs (around 15%), which is consistent with antigen-driven expansion.

This clonotype was sampled from a woman in her sixties or seventies with primary liver carcinoma and hepatitis B virus infection. The chain is made from TRBV12-3 or TRBV12-4 and TRBJ1-5, with the D segment identity uncertain. What was sequenced was liver tumor tissue from sampling region 1. The cell subset or site label corresponds to: tumor region T1, superior pole. CDR3 loop: CASSLSVSNQPQHF. In nucleotides, the sequence is TGTGCTAGCAGTTTATCAGTGTCGAATCAGCCCCAGCATTTT.